Following are 29 T cell receptor beta chains from one sample sequenced in a study of blood T cell repertoires in COVID-19. TCRdb's copy holds only in-frame clones and misses some; the assay was immunoSEQ multiplex PCR. The sample contains about 250,000 clones, around 80% of which appear only once. The sequenced material came from peripheral blood. The receptors originated from an elderly man with acute or convalescent COVID-19.

V is TRBV19 and J is TRBJ2-2; D is perhaps TRBD1 (6 bases). CDR3 length: 15 amino acids. Trimming took off 6 bases at V and 0 bases at J, with 11 bases between the two ends. CDR1 is LNHDA and CDR2 is SQIVND in the germline V gene (reference sequence). This CDR3 is CASRTDRANTGELFF. The CDR3 DNA is TGTGCCAGTAGGACGGACAGAGCGAACACCGGGGAGCTGTTTTTT.

The CDR3 DNA sequence: TGTGCCAGCAGCTTAGGCCGGACAGGGGAAACCACAGATACGCAGTATTTT. It codes for CASSLGRTGETTDTQYF. V and J are TRBV7-9 and TRBJ2-3, with 9 bases identical to TRBD1. Germline V gene data show CDR1 as SEHNR and CDR2 as FQNEAQ (reference sequence). This CDR3 spans 17 amino acids. Trimming took 1 base from V and 2 from J; bases not matched to a gene: 7. Drawing the rest from reference TRBV7-9 and TRBJ2-3, the complete variable domain is DTGVSQNPRHKITKRGQNVTFRCDPISEHNRLYWYRQTLGQGPEFLTYFQNEAQLEKSRLLSDRFSAERPKGSFSTLEIQRTEQGDSAMYLCASSLGRTGETTDTQYFGPGTRLTVL.

The V gene is TRBV24-1, the J gene TRBJ1-5, with D tentatively TRBD1 (5 bases). Germline values: CDR1 KGHDR, CDR2 SFDVKD. This CDR3 region has 12 residues. With 6 bases removed from V and 7 bases from J, the gap between germline ends came to 9 bases. The CDR3 here is CATSRGGQPQHF. CDR3 nucleotides: TGTGCCACCAGTAGGGGAGGGCAGCCCCAGCATTTT.

This chain connects TRBV2 to TRBJ1-6; tentatively, D is TRBD1 (5 bases). This CDR3 spans 16 amino acids. The ends were cut back, 4 bases at V and 6 bases at J, with 16 bases in the middle. Germline assignment: CDR1 SNHLY and CDR2 FYNNEI. For the CDR3, the DNA is TGTGCCAGCAGTGGACCTAGGGGTCGACCTAATTCACCCCTCCACTTT. This translates into CASSGPRGRPNSPLHF. Full variable domain (outside the CDR3, taken from reference TRBV2 and TRBJ1-6): EPEVTQTPSHQVTQMGQEVILRCVPISNHLYFYWYRQILGQKVEFLVSFYNNEISEKSEIFDDQFSVERPDGSNFTLKIRSTKLEDSAMYFCASSGPRGRPNSPLHFGNGTRLTVT.

The chain carries TRBV19 and TRBJ1-2; D perhaps matches TRBD1 (5 bases). The V and J ends lost 9 bases and 2 bases respectively, with 19 bases between them. The CDR3 runs 15 residues. Germline lookup yields CDR1 LNHDA and CDR2 SQIVND (reference sequence). CDR3 DNA sequence: TGTGCCAGCCTCCCGGTGGAGGGACGAAACTATGGCTACACCTTC. Translation gives CASLPVEGRNYGYTF.

V and J are TRBV7-2 and TRBJ1-1; D is uncertain. This CDR3 contains 15 residues. V was cut by 1 base and J by 1 base, with 10 bases left in between. Germline V lookup: CDR1 SGHTA, CDR2 FQGNSA. The CDR3 loop is CASSLVGRGNTEAFF. The CDR3 bases are TGTGCCAGCAGCTTAGTAGGGCGGGGGAACACTGAAGCTTTCTTT.

This clone was picked up one time. Written as DNA, the CDR3 is TGTGCCAGCAGTTTGTCGGGGAACTATGGCTACACCTTC. It specifies CASSLSGNYGYTF. This chain joins TRBV12-3 or TRBV12-4 and TRBJ1-2; D not certain. The CDR3 has 13 amino acids. V was cut by 3 bases and J by 2 bases, with 7 bases left in between.

This clone was picked up a small number of times. The V call is TRBV10-1, the J call TRBJ2-1; TRBD1 aligns across 9 bases. Trimming cost V 8 bases and J 4 bases; bases outside gene matches: 6. Germline V CDR1 and CDR2: WNHNN, SYGVQD (reference sequence). This CDR3 spans 14 amino acids. The CDR3 bases are TGCGCCAGCCCTAGGGACAGGGCGTACAATGAGCAGTTCTTC. It yields the protein CASPRDRAYNEQFF.

The chain uses TRBV5-6 and TRBJ1-2; 9 bases are a match to TRBD1. Trimming at V came to 0 bases and at J to 8 bases, leaving 5 bases not matched to a gene. The CDR3 runs to 14 residues. The germline gives CDR1 SGHDT, CDR2 YYEEEE. In DNA, the CDR3 is TGTGCCAGCAGCTTGGTGGACAGGGGTGACGGCTACACCTTC. It specifies CASSLVDRGDGYTF.

V gene TRBV3-1 (or the pseudogene TRBV3-2) combines with J gene TRBJ2-7; D is possibly TRBD2 (5 bases). Germline CDR1 and CDR2: LGHDT and YNNKEL (reference sequence). The length of the CDR3 is 13 residues. V was pared by 0 bases and J by 7 bases, with 10 bases between. The CDR3: CASSQERTGEQYF. DNA of the CDR3: TGTGCCAGCAGCCAAGAAAGGACTGGGGAGCAGTACTTC.

This rearrangement joins TRBV6-1 to TRBJ2-3; TRBD1 matches at 8 bases. J lost 1 base, V lost 3 bases, and 6 bases had no gene match. CDR1 and CDR2 (germline): MNHNS, SASEGT. The CDR3 loop spans 16 amino acids. For the CDR3, the DNA is TGTGCCAGCAGTGATACTCCGGGACAGGGCACAGATACGCAGTATTTT. Protein: CASSDTPGQGTDTQYF.

This chain links TRBV9 with TRBJ1-5, with no clear D. From germline, CDR1 is SGDLS and CDR2 YYNGEE. The ends were cut back, 0 bases at V and 4 bases at J, with 5 bases in the middle. The CDR3 extends over 13 amino acids. CDR3 sequence (DNA): TGTGCCAGCAGCGTAGACTGGAATCAGCCCCAGCATTTT. Translating gives CASSVDWNQPQHF.

This clone was recorded once. This sequence joins TRBV28 and TRBJ1-5, with D possibly matching TRBD1 (6 bases). The CDR3 is made up of 15 amino acids. From germline, CDR1 is MDHEN and CDR2 SYDVKM. The V gene lost 2 bases and the J gene lost 6 bases, with 14 bases spanning the gap. The CDR3 nucleotides read TGTGCCAGCAGTTTAAGGGGGAACGGGTTTCAGCCCCAGCATTTT. Its translation: CASSLRGNGFQPQHF.

The table lists this clone with a count of one. V and J are TRBV7-6 and TRBJ2-1; TRBD2 matches 9 bases. V shed 6 bases and J 7 bases; nucleotides not matched to a gene: 10. This CDR3 contains 15 residues. Germline loops: CDR1 SGHVS, CDR2 FNYEAQ. CDR3: CASRRGTSSSNEQFF. Here the CDR3 DNA reads TGTGCCAGCAGGCGAGGGACTAGCTCTTCGAATGAGCAGTTCTTC. The full variable domain, rest sourced from reference TRBV7-6 and TRBJ2-1, is GAGVSQSPRYKVTKRGQDVALRCDPISGHVSLYWYRQALGQGPEFLTYFNYEAQQDKSGLPNDRFSAERPEGSISTLTIQRTEQRDSAMYRCASRRGTSSSNEQFFGPGTRLTVL.

The rearrangement uses TRBV7-2 and TRBJ1-3, with a possible D match to TRBD1 (6 bases). This CDR3 spans 15 amino acids. Germline assignment: CDR1 SGHTA and CDR2 FQGNSA. Trimming removed 2 bases at V and 7 bases at J, with 15 bases between. CDR3 bases: TGTGCCAGCAGCTTATCTGCGGGGGGCCAGAACACCATATATTTT. This sequence encodes CASSLSAGGQNTIYF. The full variable domain, completed using reference TRBV7-2 and TRBJ1-3, is GAGVSQSPSNKVTEKGKDVELRCDPISGHTALYWYRQSLGQGLEFLIYFQGNSAPDKSGLPSDRFSAERTGGSVSTLTIQRTQQEDSAVYLCASSLSAGGQNTIYFGEGSWLTVV.

The chain has TRBV7-9 and TRBJ1-1; 11 positions agree with TRBD1. Trimming removed 5 bases from V and 5 bases from J; junction bases left unmatched: 7. The germline V gene encodes CDR1 SEHNR and CDR2 FQNEAQ (reference sequence). There are 15 residues in the CDR3. The CDR3 nucleotides read TGTGCCAGCAGCGTACCCGGGACAGGGGGGACTGAAGCTTTCTTT. Its protein is CASSVPGTGGTEAFF.

The table lists this clone with a count of one. The chain joins TRBV20-1 to TRBJ1-2; no firm D call. This CDR3 spans 11 amino acids. Trimming took off 5 bases at V and 2 bases at J, with 6 bases between the two ends. Germline V gives CDR1 DFQATT, CDR2 SNEGSKA (reference sequence). In nucleotides, the CDR3 is TGCAGTGCTCTCTTGAACTATGGCTACACCTTC. Protein sequence: CSALLNYGYTF.

V gene TRBV5-1 combines with J gene TRBJ2-7; the D gene is possibly TRBD2 (6 bases). CDR3 length: 15 amino acids. Trimming stripped 2 bases from V and 0 bases from J, with 12 bases between. The V gene's germline CDR1 is SGHRS and CDR2 YFSETQ. The CDR3 DNA reads as TGCGCCAGCAGCTTCGGCGGGGTGGGCTCCTACGAGCAGTACTTC. Encoded protein: CASSFGGVGSYEQYF.

The rearrangement links TRBV19 to TRBJ1-2; 9 bases align to TRBD1. Looked up from germline, CDR1 is LNHDA and CDR2 is SQIVND (reference sequence). This CDR3 has 15 amino acids. The ends lost 5 bases at V and 2 bases at J; junction bases unmatched: 6. Here the CDR3 DNA reads TGTGCCAGTAGTGATGCCGGGACAGGGAACTATGGCTACACCTTC. Its protein product is CASSDAGTGNYGYTF. The whole variable domain, remainder taken from reference TRBV19 and TRBJ1-2, is DGGITQSPKYLFRKEGQNVTLSCEQNLNHDAMYWYRQDPGQGLRLIYYSQIVNDFQKGDIAEGYSVSREKKESFPLTVTSAQKNPTAFYLCASSDAGTGNYGYTFGSGTRLTVV.

The DNA of the CDR3 is TGTGCCAGCAGATCTACCGGGACTAGGACAGATACGCAGTATTTT. It codes for CASRSTGTRTDTQYF. The chain employs TRBV3-1 (or the pseudogene TRBV3-2) and TRBJ2-3; 8 bases map to TRBD2. The CDR3 spans 15 residues. The trim removed 6 bases at V and 3 bases at J, leaving 8 bases unmatched. CDR1 is LGHDT, CDR2 YNNKEL, per germline (reference sequence).

This chain joins TRBV3-1 (or the pseudogene TRBV3-2) and TRBJ2-7; tentative D call: TRBD2 (6 bases). There are 13 residues in the CDR3. The ends were cut back, 4 bases at V and 2 bases at J, with 9 bases in the middle. CDR1 and CDR2 (germline): LGHDT, YNNKEL (reference sequence). In DNA form, the CDR3 reads TGTGCCAGCAGCCGCGGGATTACCTACGAGCAGTACTTC. Encoded protein: CASSRGITYEQYF.

DNA of the CDR3: TGTGCCAGTAGTATAGAGCCGGGGCTAGCGGGAGCGGCCCAGTACTTC. Its protein is CASSIEPGLAGAAQYF. V gene TRBV19 combines with J gene TRBJ2-5, with TRBD2 matching over 10 bases. The CDR3 is 16 residues long. Trimming removed 0 bases from V and 9 bases from J; junction bases left unmatched: 10. Germline loops: CDR1 LNHDA, CDR2 SQIVND (reference sequence).

This clone has a handful of counts. The chain couples TRBV11-3 to TRBJ1-1; D is undetermined. The CDR3 is 13 amino acids. V lost 1 base and J 1 base, leaving 4 bases between the germline ends. Germline V gene data show CDR1 as SGHNT and CDR2 as YENEEA. CDR3 residues: CASSLGGNTEAFF. CDR3 bases: TGTGCCAGCAGCTTAGGAGGGAACACTGAAGCTTTCTTT. The full variable domain, in which reference TRBV11-3 and TRBJ1-1 provide the parts outside the CDR3, is EAGVVQSPRYKIIEKKQPVAFWCNPISGHNTLYWYLQNLGQGPELLIRYENEEAVDDSQLPKDRFSAERLKGVDSTLKIQPAELGDSAVYLCASSLGGNTEAFFGQGTRLTVV.

This chain joins TRBV19 and TRBJ2-1; TRBD2 agrees at 8 bases. After removal of 4 bases from V and 6 bases from J, the junction contained 5 bases not matched to a gene. CDR3 length: 14 amino acids. Germline values: CDR1 LNHDA, CDR2 SQIVND (reference sequence). For the CDR3, the DNA is TGTGCCAGTAGTAGTAGCGGGATTGGCAATGAGCAGTTCTTC. Encoded protein: CASSSSGIGNEQFF.

This clone was recorded many times. The chain is built from TRBV11-3 and TRBJ2-7, with TRBD1 matching over 8 bases. The CDR3 contains 14 residues. In germline, CDR1 is SGHNT, CDR2 YENEEA. V lost 5 bases to trimming and J lost 6 bases; unmatched junction nucleotides: 9. CDR3 bases: TGTGCCAGCAGCGGCCGACAGGGGACGGGCGAGCAGTACTTC. Its translation is CASSGRQGTGEQYF.

The chain recombines TRBV28 with TRBJ2-2; maybe TRBD1 (6 bases). CDR1 is MDHEN and CDR2 is SYDVKM in the germline V gene. Trimming cost V 2 bases and J 7 bases, with 17 bases left between them. This CDR3 is 16 amino acids long. The CDR3 DNA reads as TGTGCCAGCAGTTTAACAACTCAAAAGGGACACGGGGAGCTGTTTTTT. Protein product: CASSLTTQKGHGELFF.

Here the CDR3 reads CASSFTAGSPKSGANVLTF. In DNA form, the CDR3 reads TGTGCCAGCAGTTTCACCGCCGGGTCTCCTAAGTCTGGGGCCAACGTCCTGACTTTC. The chain employs TRBV28 and TRBJ2-6; D is undetermined. The CDR3 spans 19 residues. V lost 3 bases and J 1 base, leaving 19 bases between the germline ends. The germline V gene encodes CDR1 MDHEN and CDR2 SYDVKM.

The V gene is TRBV7-9, the J gene TRBJ2-6; TRBD2 agrees at 9 bases. Germline V CDR1 and CDR2: SEHNR, FQNEAQ (reference sequence). There are 17 residues in the CDR3. The ends lost 5 bases at V and 0 bases at J; junction bases unmatched: 5. The CDR3 spells CASSPLAGYSGANVLTF. The CDR3 nucleotides are TGTGCCAGCAGCCCGCTAGCGGGGTACTCTGGGGCCAACGTCCTGACTTTC.

Only one count was recorded for this clone. The chain has TRBV5-1 and TRBJ2-2; D unclear. Trimming removed 4 bases from V and 1 base from J, with 8 bases in between. CDR1 and CDR2 from the germline V gene are SGHRS and YFSETQ. The length of the CDR3 is 14 residues. The CDR3 sequence is CASSTAVNTGELFF. As DNA, the CDR3 is TGCGCCAGCAGCACCGCGGTGAACACCGGGGAGCTGTTTTTT. Supplemented by reference TRBV5-1 and TRBJ2-2, the full variable domain reads KAGVTQTPRYLIKTRGQQVTLSCSPISGHRSVSWYQQTPGQGLQFLFEYFSETQRNKGNFPGRFSGRQFSNSRSEMNVSTLELGDSALYLCASSTAVNTGELFFGEGSRLTVL.